The source of this T cell receptor (beta chain) is a study of cytomegalovirus exposure and HLA in healthy donors. Study-level background: The same platform as the roughly 670 first-cohort repertoires was used for the 120 validation repertoires, a later analysis reported. Study-wide results and caveats: The authors enumerated 150 to 200 TCR beta chains as linked to cytomegalovirus. There were some public TCRs occurring in many donors, but most TCR sequences were rare.

Method: immunoSEQ multiplex PCR; TCRdb's copy keeps in-frame clones and lacks some. In the table there are around 120,000 clones, around nine tenths of which are singletons. The junction had 4 bases not matched to a gene; V was cut back by 4 bases and J by 0 bases. The CDR3 is 16 amino acids. Germline CDR1 is SNHLY and CDR2 is FYNNEI. Notes on this clone: Its target is unknown.

The sequencing input was PBMCs. The V and J genes are TRBV2 and TRBJ1-3, with 9 positions matching TRBD1. The sequence came from a woman under 30 in good health and CMV-seronegative. This CDR3 reads CASSGDRALSGNTIYF. The CDR3 DNA sequence: TGTGCCAGCAGTGGGGACAGGGCGCTCTCTGGAAACACCATATATTTT.